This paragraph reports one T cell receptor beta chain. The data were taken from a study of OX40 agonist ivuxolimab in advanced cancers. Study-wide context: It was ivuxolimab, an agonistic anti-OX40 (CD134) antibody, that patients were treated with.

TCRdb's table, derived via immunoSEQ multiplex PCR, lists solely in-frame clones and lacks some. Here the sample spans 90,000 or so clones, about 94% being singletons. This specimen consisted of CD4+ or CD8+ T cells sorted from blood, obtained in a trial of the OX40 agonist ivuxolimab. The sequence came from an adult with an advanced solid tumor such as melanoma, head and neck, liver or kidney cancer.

CDR3 loop: CASSLDATGYNEQFF. As DNA, the CDR3 is TGTGCCAGCAGCTTGGACGCGACTGGCTACAATGAGCAGTTCTTC. This rearrangement joins TRBV5-6 to TRBJ2-1; no clear D gene. V lost 0 bases to trimming and J lost 3 bases, with 10 bases between them. Germline loops: CDR1 SGHDT, CDR2 YYEEEE. This CDR3 contains 15 residues.